These T cell receptor beta chains were read from a single sample in a study of T cells in Graves' hyperthyroidism and ophthalmopathy. MiXCR was run by TCRdb on the multiplex PCR reads, yielding one entry per CDR3 protein. Of roughly 700,000 distinct CDR3 sequences in the sample, roughly a third were seen once. Sample: blood. The receptors derive from a woman aged 40 to 55 with Graves' hyperthyroidism. The CDR3 runs from the conserved cysteine through the conserved F or W. D genes are given only for firm matches. Not all rows give a size; the values are once, few, many and, for expanded clones, a class.

v_gene: TRBV6-6
len: 13
d_gene: NA
j_gene: TRBJ2-7
abundance: NA
CDR3aa: CASSYSYPYEQYF
CDR3nt: TGTGCCAGCAGTTACTCCTATCCCTACGAGCAGTACTTC

v_gene: TRBV6-5
len: 12
d_gene: NA
j_gene: TRBJ1-2
abundance: many
CDR3aa: CASSYTGRGYTF
CDR3nt: TGTGCCAGCAGCTACACAGGTCGTGGCTACACCTTC

v_gene: TRBV11-2
len: 13
d_gene: NA
j_gene: TRBJ1-5
abundance: NA
CDR3aa: CASSFKGTQPQHF
CDR3nt: TGTGCCAGCAGCTTCAAGGGGACTCAGCCCCAGCATTTT

v_gene: TRBV27
len: 16
d_gene: TRBD1
j_gene: TRBJ2-5
abundance: NA
CDR3aa: CASSLVRTGGLETQYF
CDR3nt: TGTGCCAGCAGTTTAGTGAGGACAGGGGGTTTGGAGACCCAGTACTTC

v_gene: TRBV10-3
len: 13
d_gene: NA
j_gene: TRBJ2-7
abundance: once
CDR3aa: CAIRPFVSYEQYF
CDR3nt: TGTGCCATCAGGCCGTTTGTCTCCTACGAGCAGTACTTC

v_gene: TRBV7-2
len: 15
d_gene: NA
j_gene: TRBJ1-5
abundance: few
CDR3aa: CASSRLETSPQPQHF
CDR3nt: TGTGCCAGCAGCCGACTTGAAACCTCCCCCCAGCCCCAGCATTTT

v_gene: TRBV11-3
len: 15
d_gene: NA
j_gene: TRBJ2-7
abundance: many
CDR3aa: CASSLVGRVTDEQYF
CDR3nt: TGTGCCAGCAGCTTAGTGGGTAGGGTTACGGACGAGCAGTACTTC

v_gene: TRBV6-5
len: 13
d_gene: NA
j_gene: TRBJ2-7
abundance: many
CDR3aa: CASSSGYNYEQYF
CDR3nt: TGTGCCAGCAGTTCAGGCTACAACTACGAGCAGTACTTC

v_gene: TRBV4-3
len: 15
d_gene: NA
j_gene: TRBJ1-1
abundance: NA
CDR3aa: CASSQDLDGLAEAFF
CDR3nt: TGCGCCAGCAGCCAAGACCTGGACGGTCTCGCTGAAGCTTTCTTT

v_gene: TRBV29-1
len: 13
d_gene: NA
j_gene: TRBJ1-1
abundance: NA
CDR3aa: CSVRGHANTEAFF
CDR3nt: TGCAGCGTTCGCGGACACGCGAACACTGAAGCTTTCTTT

v_gene: TRBV12-3/TRBV12-4
len: 12
d_gene: NA
j_gene: TRBJ1-1
abundance: NA
CDR3aa: CASTRVGGGAFF
CDR3nt: TGTGCCAGCACTCGGGTGGGGGGGGGTGCTTTCTTT

v_gene: TRBV10-3
len: 13
d_gene: NA
j_gene: TRBJ1-2
abundance: NA
CDR3aa: CAISPRNRAGYTF
CDR3nt: TGTGCCATCAGTCCACGAAACAGGGCTGGCTACACCTTC

v_gene: TRBV19
len: 12
d_gene: NA
j_gene: TRBJ1-2
abundance: many
CDR3aa: CASSIEGVGYTF
CDR3nt: TGTGCCAGTAGTATAGAAGGGGTGGGCTACACCTTC

v_gene: TRBV6-5
len: 18
d_gene: TRBD2
j_gene: TRBJ2-2
abundance: many
CDR3aa: CASRRGASGIANTGELFF
CDR3nt: TGTGCCAGCAGGCGAGGGGCTAGCGGAATCGCGAACACCGGGGAGCTGTTTTTT

v_gene: TRBV3-1
len: 12
d_gene: NA
j_gene: TRBJ2-7
abundance: many
CDR3aa: CASQGGGYEQYF
CDR3nt: TGTGCCAGCCAGGGAGGAGGCTACGAGCAGTACTTC

v_gene: TRBV9
len: 15
d_gene: NA
j_gene: TRBJ1-4
abundance: many
CDR3aa: CASSVPRPINEKLFF
CDR3nt: TGTGCCAGCAGCGTACCTAGACCGATTAATGAAAAACTGTTTTTT

v_gene: TRBV7-9
len: 16
d_gene: NA
j_gene: TRBJ2-7
abundance: NA
CDR3aa: CASSLVGASFVYEQYF
CDR3nt: TGTGCCAGCAGCTTAGTCGGGGCGTCGTTTGTATACGAGCAGTACTTC

v_gene: TRBV13
len: 13
d_gene: NA
j_gene: TRBJ2-7
abundance: many
CDR3aa: CASSARLSYEQYF
CDR3nt: TGTGCCAGCAGCGCCCGACTTAGCTACGAGCAGTACTTC

v_gene: TRBV9
len: 16
d_gene: NA
j_gene: TRBJ1-6
abundance: NA
CDR3aa: CASSVERTDDNSPLHF
CDR3nt: TGTGCCAGCAGCGTAGAAAGGACAGACGATAATTCACCCCTCCACTTT

v_gene: TRBV6-6
len: 16
d_gene: NA
j_gene: TRBJ1-2
abundance: many
CDR3aa: CASSSPLTGRGYGYTF
CDR3nt: TGTGCCAGCAGCTCGCCCCTCACGGGTCGGGGCTATGGCTACACCTTC

v_gene: TRBV2
len: 14
d_gene: TRBD2
j_gene: TRBJ2-7
abundance: many
CDR3aa: CASLGTSGSYEQYF
CDR3nt: TGTGCCAGCTTGGGGACTAGCGGGAGCTACGAGCAGTACTTC

v_gene: TRBV6-1
len: 14
d_gene: TRBD1
j_gene: TRBJ1-2
abundance: many
CDR3aa: CASSDGQGNYGYTF
CDR3nt: TGTGCCAGCAGTGACGGACAGGGGAACTATGGCTACACCTTC